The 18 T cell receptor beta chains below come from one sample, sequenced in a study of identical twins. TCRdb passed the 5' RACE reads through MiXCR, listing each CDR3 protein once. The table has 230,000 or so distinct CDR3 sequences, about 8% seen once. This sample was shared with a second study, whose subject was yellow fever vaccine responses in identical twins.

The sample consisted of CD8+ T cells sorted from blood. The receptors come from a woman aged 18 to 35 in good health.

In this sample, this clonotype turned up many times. DNA of the CDR3: TGTGCCAGCAGTTTATCAGGGGCAGGGTACAATGAGCAGTTCTTC. This gives the protein CASSLSGAGYNEQFF. The chain couples TRBV12-3 or TRBV12-4 to TRBJ2-1; tentatively, D is TRBD1 (6 bases). V was cut by 2 bases and J by 4 bases, with 12 bases left in between. The length of the CDR3 is 15 residues.

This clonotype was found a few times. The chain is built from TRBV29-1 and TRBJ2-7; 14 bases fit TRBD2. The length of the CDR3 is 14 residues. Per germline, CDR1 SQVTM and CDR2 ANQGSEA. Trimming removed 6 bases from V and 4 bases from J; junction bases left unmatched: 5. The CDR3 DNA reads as TGCAGCGTCGCTGGGACTAGCGGGAGATACGAGCAGTACTTC. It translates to CSVAGTSGRYEQYF.

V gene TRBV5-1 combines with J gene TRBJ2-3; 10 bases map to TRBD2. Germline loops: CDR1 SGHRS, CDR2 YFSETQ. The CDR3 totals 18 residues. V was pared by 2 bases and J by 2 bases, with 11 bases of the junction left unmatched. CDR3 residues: CASSFFYRTSGNTDTQYF. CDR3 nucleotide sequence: TGCGCCAGCAGCTTCTTCTATAGGACTAGCGGAAACACAGATACGCAGTATTTT.

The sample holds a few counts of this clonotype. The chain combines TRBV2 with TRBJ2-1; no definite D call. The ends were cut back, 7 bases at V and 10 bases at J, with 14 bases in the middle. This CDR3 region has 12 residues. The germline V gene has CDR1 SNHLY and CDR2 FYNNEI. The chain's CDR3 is CASKVVGFEQFF. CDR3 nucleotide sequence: TGTGCCAGCAAAGTGGTCGGGTTCGAGCAGTTCTTC.

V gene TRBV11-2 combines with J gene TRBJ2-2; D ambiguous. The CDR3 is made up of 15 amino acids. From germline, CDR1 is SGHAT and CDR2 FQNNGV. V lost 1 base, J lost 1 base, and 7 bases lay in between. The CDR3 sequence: CASSLGLGNTGELFF. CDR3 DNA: TGTGCCAGCAGCTTAGGTTTGGGGAACACCGGGGAGCTGTTTTTT.

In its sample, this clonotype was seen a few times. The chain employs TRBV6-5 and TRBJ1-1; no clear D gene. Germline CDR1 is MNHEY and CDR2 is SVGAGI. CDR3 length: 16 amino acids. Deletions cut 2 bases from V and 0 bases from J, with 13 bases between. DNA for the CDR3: TGTGCCAGCAGTTACGGAACCAGAAAGATGAACACTGAAGCTTTCTTT. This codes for CASSYGTRKMNTEAFF.

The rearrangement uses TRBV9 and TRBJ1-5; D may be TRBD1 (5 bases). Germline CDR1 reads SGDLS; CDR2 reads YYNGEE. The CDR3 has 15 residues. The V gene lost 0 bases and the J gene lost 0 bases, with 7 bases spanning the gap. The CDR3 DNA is TGTGCCAGCAGCGTAGGGGGGAATAGCAATCAGCCCCAGCATTTT. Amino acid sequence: CASSVGGNSNQPQHF.

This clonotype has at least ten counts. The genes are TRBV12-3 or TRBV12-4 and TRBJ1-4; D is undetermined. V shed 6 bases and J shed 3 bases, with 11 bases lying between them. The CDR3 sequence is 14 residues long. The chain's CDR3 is CASRTDTANEKLFF. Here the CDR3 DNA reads TGTGCCAGCAGGACTGATACGGCTAATGAAAAACTGTTTTTT.

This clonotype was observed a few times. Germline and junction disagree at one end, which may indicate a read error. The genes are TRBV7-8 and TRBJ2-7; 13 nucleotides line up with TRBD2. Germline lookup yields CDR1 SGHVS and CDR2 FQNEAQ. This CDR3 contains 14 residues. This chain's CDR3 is CASSFQTSGRNLDF. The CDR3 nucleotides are TGTGCCAGCAGCTTTCAGACTAGCGGGAGGAACCTGGACTTC.

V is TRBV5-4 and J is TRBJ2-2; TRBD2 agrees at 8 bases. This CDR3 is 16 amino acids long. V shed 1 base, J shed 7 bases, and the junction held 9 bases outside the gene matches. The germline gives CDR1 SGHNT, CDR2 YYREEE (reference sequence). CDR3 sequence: CASSLFREGMVGELFF. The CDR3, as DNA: TGTGCCAGCAGCTTGTTTCGGGAGGGCATGGTCGGGGAGCTGTTTTTT.

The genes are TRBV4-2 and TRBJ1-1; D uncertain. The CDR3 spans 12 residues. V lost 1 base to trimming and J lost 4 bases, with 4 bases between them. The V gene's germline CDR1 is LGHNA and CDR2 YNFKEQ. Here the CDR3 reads CASSQGVTEAFF. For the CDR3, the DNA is TGTGCCAGCAGCCAAGGGGTCACTGAAGCTTTCTTT.

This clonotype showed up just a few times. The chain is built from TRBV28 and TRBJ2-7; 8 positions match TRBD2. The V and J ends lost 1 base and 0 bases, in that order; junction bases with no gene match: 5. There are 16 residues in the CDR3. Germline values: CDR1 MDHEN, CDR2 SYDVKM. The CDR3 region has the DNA TGTGCCAGCAGTTTATTTAGCGGGGCCCTCTCCTACGAGCAGTACTTC. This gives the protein CASSLFSGALSYEQYF.

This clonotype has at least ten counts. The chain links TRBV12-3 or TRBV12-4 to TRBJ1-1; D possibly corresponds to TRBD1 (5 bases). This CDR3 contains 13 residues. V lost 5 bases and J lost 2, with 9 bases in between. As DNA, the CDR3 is TGTGCCAGCAGTCGGGACCCCAACACTGAAGCTTTCTTT. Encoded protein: CASSRDPNTEAFF.

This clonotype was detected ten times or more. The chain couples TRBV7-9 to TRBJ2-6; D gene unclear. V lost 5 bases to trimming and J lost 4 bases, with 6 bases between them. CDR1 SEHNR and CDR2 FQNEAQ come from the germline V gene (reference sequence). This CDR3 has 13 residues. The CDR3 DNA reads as TGTGCCAGCAGCCCCCCGGGGGCCAACGTCCTGACTTTC. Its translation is CASSPPGANVLTF.

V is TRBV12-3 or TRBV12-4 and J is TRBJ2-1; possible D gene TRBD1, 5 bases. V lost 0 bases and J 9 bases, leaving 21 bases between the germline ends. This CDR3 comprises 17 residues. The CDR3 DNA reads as TGTGCCAGCAGTTTAGCGCTAGGGGTCTCTTCAAACACTGAGCAGTTCTTC. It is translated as CASSLALGVSSNTEQFF.

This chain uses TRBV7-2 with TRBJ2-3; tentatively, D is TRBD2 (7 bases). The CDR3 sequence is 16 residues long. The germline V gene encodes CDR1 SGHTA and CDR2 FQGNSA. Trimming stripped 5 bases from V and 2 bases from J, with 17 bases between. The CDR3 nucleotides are TGTGCCAGCAGCAGTGCGGGGGCCTACCACACAGATACGCAGTATTTT. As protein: CASSSAGAYHTDTQYF.

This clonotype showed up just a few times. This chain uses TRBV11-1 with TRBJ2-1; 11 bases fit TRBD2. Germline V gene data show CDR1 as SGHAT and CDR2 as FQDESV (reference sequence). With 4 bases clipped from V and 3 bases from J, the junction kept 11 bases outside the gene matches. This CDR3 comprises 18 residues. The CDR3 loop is CASSSLRSGRANYNEQFF. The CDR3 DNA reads TGTGCCAGCAGCTCTCTTCGTAGCGGGAGGGCTAACTACAATGAGCAGTTCTTC.

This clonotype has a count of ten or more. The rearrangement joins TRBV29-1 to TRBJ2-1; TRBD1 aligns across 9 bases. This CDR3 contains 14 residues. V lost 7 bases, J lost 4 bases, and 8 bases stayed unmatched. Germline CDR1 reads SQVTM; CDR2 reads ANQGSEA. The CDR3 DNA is TGCAGCGCCGCCGGGACAGGGTCGTACAATGAGCAGTTCTTC. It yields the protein CSAAGTGSYNEQFF.